A single sample is the source of the 14 T cell receptor beta chains below, sequenced in a study of CD8+ T cells in alopecia areata (dated by TCRdb to the late 2010s). To prepare the library, the immunoSEQ multiplex PCR assay was applied. RNA was extracted from all samples and reverse transcribed into cDNA as template for TCR sequencing. TCRdb took this table from immuneACCESS and kept in-frame rearrangements with V and J called. Such tables lack part of the clones; where checked against another copy, unresolved V genes explain under half of the gap, and the rest is unexplained. The sample profile shows some 180,000 clones; roughly 53% of them were found once. Under 14% of the sample is in the top ten clones. This sample's time point label indicates: roughly 26 weeks on oral tofacitinib. What this sample's treatment or condition label stands for: oral pan-JAK inhibitor, 5-10 mg twice daily. This specimen was CD8+ T cells sorted from blood, taken at week 24, from a patient treated with tofacitinib. The receptors here all came from a human donor with alopecia areata.

The chain has TRBV29-1 and TRBJ2-1; TRBD1 or TRBD2 may be the D gene (5 bases each). There are 14 residues in the CDR3. Trimming took off 6 bases at V and 4 bases at J, with 16 bases between the two ends. Germline V lookup: CDR1 SQVTM, CDR2 ANQGSEA. The CDR3 loop reads CSVVSGPPYNEQFF. The CDR3 DNA follows: TGCAGCGTCGTGTCGGGACCACCGTACAATGAGCAGTTCTTC.

The rearrangement joins TRBV10-2 to TRBJ2-5, with 8 nucleotides matching TRBD2. V gave up 6 bases and J gave up 0 bases; unmatched junction bases: 15. Per germline, CDR1 WSHSY and CDR2 SAAADI. This CDR3 is built from 18 residues. CDR3 region: CASRGEIAGSPDQETQYF. The CDR3 DNA is TGCGCCAGCAGGGGGGAAATAGCGGGGAGCCCCGACCAAGAGACCCAGTACTTC.

The J gene is TRBJ1-2, the V gene TRBV30, with TRBD1 matching 7 bases. From germline, CDR1 is GTSNPN and CDR2 SVGIG (reference sequence). There are 15 residues in the CDR3. Trimming took 3 bases from V and 1 from J; bases not matched to a gene: 8. CDR3 sequence reads: CAWRGQRVHNYGYTF. CDR3 in DNA: TGTGCCTGGAGGGGACAGCGAGTCCATAACTATGGCTACACCTTC. Full variable domain (rest looked up from reference TRBV30 and TRBJ1-2): SQTIHQWPATLVQPVGSPLSLECTVEGTSNPNLYWYRQAAGRGLQLLFYSVGIGQISSEVPQNLSASRPQDRQFILSSKKLLLSDSGFYLCAWRGQRVHNYGYTFGSGTRLTVV.

The rearrangement uses TRBV18 and TRBJ2-3; 9 bases align to TRBD2. The CDR3 is 15 residues long. The ends lost 3 bases at V and 1 base at J; junction bases unmatched: 2. Germline assignment: CDR1 KGHSH and CDR2 LQKENI. This CDR3 reads CASSPSGGRTDTQYF. In nucleotides, the CDR3 is TGTGCCAGCTCACCCAGCGGGGGGCGCACAGATACGCAGTATTTT.

The rearrangement uses TRBV19 and TRBJ1-1; 8 bases match TRBD1. The V gene end was trimmed by 8 bases and the J gene end by 4 bases; junction bases not matched to a gene: 9. From germline, CDR1 is LNHDA and CDR2 SQIVND (reference sequence). This CDR3 is 14 amino acids long. The CDR3 DNA follows: TGTGCCAGTGAGGACATACAGGGGGGCACTGAAGCTTTCTTT. It specifies CASEDIQGGTEAFF.

The chain uses TRBV19 and TRBJ1-4; D call uncertain. V was shortened by 6 bases and J by 4 bases, with 9 bases between the two germline ends. CDR1 is LNHDA, CDR2 SQIVND, per germline (reference sequence). The CDR3 is made up of 13 amino acids. CDR3 residues: CASREDGNEKLFF. The CDR3 DNA sequence: TGTGCCAGTAGGGAGGACGGTAATGAAAAACTGTTTTTT.

This chain links TRBV7-6 with TRBJ2-7; the D is unclear. The germline V gene encodes CDR1 SGHVS and CDR2 FNYEAQ. V was shortened by 5 bases and J by 5 bases, with 19 bases between the two germline ends. The CDR3 loop spans 15 amino acids. The CDR3 protein is CASSLMETSSDEQYF. The CDR3 nucleotides read TGTGCCAGCAGCCTCATGGAGACCTCCTCGGACGAGCAGTACTTC.

This clone was seen once. The chain uses TRBV27 and TRBJ2-7; D is uncertain. The CDR3 is 11 residues long. Trimming left V 5 bases short and J 7 bases short, with 9 bases between. Germline V gene data show CDR1 as MNHEY and CDR2 as SMNVEV (reference sequence). The CDR3 loop is CASSGNGEQYF. Here the CDR3 DNA reads TGTGCCAGCAGTGGTAATGGGGAGCAGTACTTC.

The table lists this clone with a count of one. The chain uses TRBV4-3 and TRBJ2-7, with D unclear. The CDR3 contains 15 residues. Germline assignment: CDR1 LGHNA and CDR2 YSLEER. V shed 0 bases and J shed 4 bases, with 13 bases lying between them. The CDR3 region has the DNA TGCGCCAGCAGCCAAGATCGGTCCGGCAGGTACGAGCAGTACTTC. Translation gives CASSQDRSGRYEQYF.

The rearrangement joins TRBV13 to TRBJ2-1; tentative D call: TRBD2 (7 bases). CDR1 PRHDT and CDR2 FYEKMQ come from the germline V gene (reference sequence). Trimming took 5 bases from V and 0 from J, leaving 14 bases between them. The CDR3 has 16 residues. The DNA of the CDR3 is TGTGCCAGCAGCCTCGACGGGGGGCCCTCCTACAATGAGCAGTTCTTC. Translation: CASSLDGGPSYNEQFF.

This chain uses TRBV7-3 with TRBJ2-7, with TRBD2 as a possible D gene (5 bases). Trimming cost V 6 bases and J 0 bases, with 9 bases left between them. Per germline, CDR1 SGHTA and CDR2 FQGTGA. CDR3 length: 13 amino acids. CDR3 in DNA: TGTGCCAGCAGTGAGGGAACCTCCTACGAGCAGTACTTC. This sequence encodes CASSEGTSYEQYF.

The CDR3 here is CAWRDGDNEQFF. The CDR3 DNA reads TGTGCCTGGAGAGACGGGGACAATGAGCAGTTCTTC. The chain combines TRBV30 with TRBJ2-1; D may be TRBD2 (5 bases). The CDR3 totals 12 residues. Germline V gene data show CDR1 as GTSNPN and CDR2 as SVGIG (reference sequence). V shed 3 bases and J shed 5 bases, with 8 bases lying between them.

This clone was counted between two and nine times. The chain combines TRBV29-1 with TRBJ2-7, with unresolved D. Per the germline V gene, CDR1 is SQVTM and CDR2 is ANQGSEA. Trimming cost V 0 bases and J 5 bases, with 5 bases left between them. The CDR3 runs 11 residues. The CDR3 DNA follows: TGCAGCGTTGAAGAGGGAAACGAGCAGTACTTC. It is translated as CSVEEGNEQYF.

The rearrangement links TRBV15 to TRBJ1-5, with D possibly being TRBD1 (5 bases). V lost 8 bases and J lost 1, with 15 bases in between. The germline V gene encodes CDR1 LNHNV and CDR2 YYDKDF (reference sequence). The CDR3 sequence is 15 residues long. As DNA, the CDR3 is TGTGCCACCCACCCCAGCCAGGGAAGCAATCAGCCCCAGCATTTT. The encoded protein is CATHPSQGSNQPQHF.